This entry lists 29 T cell receptor beta chains sequenced from one sample in a study of T cell responses to AZD1222 COVID-19 vaccine. Here immunoSEQ multiplex PCR was the method, and the copy in TCRdb shows in-frame clones only, minus some. The sample contains 50,000 to 55,000 clones, around 90% of which appear only once. The specimen comprised peripheral blood, sampled 28 days after the second AZD1222 dose. All receptors come from an adult who received the AZD1222 COVID-19 vaccine.

The chain's CDR3 is CASSDPRLAPYEQYF. As DNA, the CDR3 is TGTGCCAGCAGTGACCCTAGGCTGGCGCCCTACGAGCAGTACTTC. The chain couples TRBV6-4 to TRBJ2-7, with D uncertain. The length of the CDR3 is 15 residues. Trimming cost V 2 bases and J 2 bases, with 13 bases left between them. Per germline, CDR1 MRHNA and CDR2 SNTAGT.

V is TRBV2 and J is TRBJ1-2; D is unclear. Trimming took 3 bases from V and 5 from J, leaving 4 bases between them. Germline loops: CDR1 SNHLY, CDR2 FYNNEI. The CDR3 is made up of 11 amino acids. CDR3 sequence (DNA): TGTGCCAGCAGTGAGGAATATGGCTACACCTTC. Its protein product is CASSEEYGYTF.

As for this clone: One end of the junction is discordant with germline, which a read error may explain. The chain uses TRBV12-5 and TRBJ2-7; possibly TRBD1 for D (6 bases). The CDR3 has 14 amino acids. Germline loops: CDR1 LGHNT, CDR2 FRNRAP. The CDR3 region has the DNA TGCGCTAGGGGGTTTGGAGAGAGCTCCTACGAGCAGTACTTC. This sequence encodes CARGFGESSYEQYF.

The CDR3: CASSVPWNTEAFF. In nucleotides, the CDR3 is TGTGCCAGCAGCGTACCCTGGAACACTGAAGCTTTCTTT. The chain recombines TRBV12-3 or TRBV12-4 with TRBJ1-1, with D hard to call. V dropped 6 bases and J dropped 1 base, with 9 bases sitting between them. This CDR3 has 13 residues.

The chain joins TRBV7-2 to TRBJ2-7; D not resolved. Trimming took off 10 bases at V and 0 bases at J, with 13 bases between the two ends. The V gene's germline CDR1 is SGHTA and CDR2 FQGNSA. There are 13 residues in the CDR3. In nucleotides, the CDR3 is TGTGCCACTTCAGGTTTAAGCTCCTACGAGCAGTACTTC. Amino acids: CATSGLSSYEQYF. The complete variable domain, with remaining parts taken from reference TRBV7-2 and TRBJ2-7, reads GAGVSQSPSNKVTEKGKDVELRCDPISGHTALYWYRQSLGQGLEFLIYFQGNSAPDKSGLPSDRFSAERTGGSVSTLTIQRTQQEDSAVYLCATSGLSSYEQYFGPGTRLTVT.

The rearrangement links TRBV10-3 to TRBJ2-5, with a weak D call TRBD1 (6 bases). Trimming shortened V by 0 bases and J by 3 bases, and 14 bases separated the two germline ends. This CDR3 region has 16 residues. Germline CDR1 and CDR2: ENHRY and SYGVKD. CDR3 coding DNA: TGTGCCATCAGTGAGTCGGACAGCCCATCCAAAGAGACCCAGTACTTC. As protein: CAISESDSPSKETQYF.

This clone came up a few times. The CDR3: CASSRQGEIRSPLHF. In DNA, the CDR3 is TGTGCCAGCAGCCGACAGGGGGAGATTCGGTCACCCCTCCACTTT. The chain recombines TRBV5-4 with TRBJ1-6, with 9 positions matching TRBD1. There are 15 residues in the CDR3. Germline trimming cut 4 bases from V and 10 bases from J; bases unmatched to any gene: 9. Germline assignment: CDR1 SGHNT and CDR2 YYREEE (reference sequence).

This chain uses TRBV28 with TRBJ1-5; D gene ambiguous. Trimming took off 4 bases at V and 9 bases at J, with 7 bases between the two ends. The V gene's germline CDR1 is MDHEN and CDR2 SYDVKM. The CDR3 consists of 11 residues. CDR3 residues: CASSSLGPQHF. The DNA for the CDR3 is TGTGCCAGCAGTTCACTGGGGCCCCAGCATTTT.

The chain uses TRBV5-1 and TRBJ1-6; TRBD1 agrees at 7 bases. The CDR3 totals 14 residues. J was trimmed by 7 bases and V by 1 base; bases with no gene match: 2. Germline lookup yields CDR1 SGHRS and CDR2 YFSETQ. This CDR3 is CASSLTGENSPLHF. The CDR3 DNA reads as TGCGCCAGCAGCTTGACAGGGGAAAATTCACCCCTCCACTTT.

The J gene is TRBJ2-7, the V gene TRBV7-2; weak D call: TRBD2 (6 bases). Trimming pared 5 bases from V and 2 bases from J, leaving 16 bases between. The CDR3 loop spans 15 amino acids. Germline values: CDR1 SGHTA, CDR2 FQGNSA. The chain's CDR3 is CASSQAGSEPYEQYF. The CDR3 DNA sequence: TGTGCCAGCAGCCAAGCCGGGAGCGAACCCTACGAGCAGTACTTC.

The V and J genes are TRBV28 and TRBJ2-7; D gene unclear. The CDR3 is 12 amino acids. V was pared by 3 bases and J by 0 bases, with 3 bases between. Germline V gene lookup returns CDR1 MDHEN and CDR2 SYDVKM. CDR3 bases: TGTGCCAGCAGTTTTAGCTCCTACGAGCAGTACTTC. As protein: CASSFSSYEQYF.

The chain carries TRBV7-3 and TRBJ2-1; no clear D. Germline CDR1 SGHTA, CDR2 FQGTGA. The length of the CDR3 is 13 residues. Trimming stripped 6 bases from V and 5 bases from J, with 11 bases between. The CDR3 region is CASRSALNNEQFF. The CDR3 bases are TGTGCCAGCAGGTCTGCCCTCAACAATGAGCAGTTCTTC. The variable domain in full, with the rest retrieved from reference TRBV7-3 and TRBJ2-1, is GAGVSQTPSNKVTEKGKYVELRCDPISGHTALYWYRQSLGQGPEFLIYFQGTGAADDSGLPNDRFFAVRPEGSVSTLKIQRTERGDSAVYLCASRSALNNEQFFGPGTRLTVL.

The table lists this clone with a count of one. V gene TRBV4-1 combines with J gene TRBJ1-4; 8 bases are shared with TRBD1. The CDR3 sequence is 17 residues long. The V gene end was trimmed by 0 bases and the J gene end by 4 bases; junction bases not matched to a gene: 7. CDR1 and CDR2 (germline): MGHRA, YSYEKL. In nucleotides, the CDR3 is TGCGCCAGCAGCCAAGATCCAGGGACAGGCTATAATGAAAAACTGTTTTTT. Protein sequence: CASSQDPGTGYNEKLFF.

The chain recombines TRBV18 with TRBJ2-2; 13 bases align to TRBD2. Germline V gene sequence: CDR1 KGHSH, CDR2 LQKENI. This CDR3 comprises 15 residues. V shed 5 bases, J shed 5 bases, and the junction held 2 bases outside the gene matches. CDR3 sequence: CASSSGLAGTGELFF. CDR3 in DNA: TGTGCCAGCTCATCGGGACTAGCGGGAACCGGGGAGCTGTTTTTT.

The genes are TRBV5-4 and TRBJ1-2; D possibly corresponds to TRBD1 (5 bases). Germline CDR1 and CDR2: SGHNT and YYREEE (reference sequence). The CDR3 runs to 13 residues. V shed 4 bases and J shed 7 bases, with 14 bases lying between them. In DNA, the CDR3 is TGTGCCAGCAGCCAGCAGGGCGCCAGTGGCTACACCTTC. It yields the protein CASSQQGASGYTF.

The chain links TRBV3-1 (or the pseudogene TRBV3-2) to TRBJ2-7, with D unresolved. Trimming removed 8 bases from V and 4 bases from J, with 9 bases in between. The CDR3 extends over 11 amino acids. Per the germline V gene, CDR1 is LGHDT and CDR2 is YNNKEL (reference sequence). The CDR3: CASGPLYEQYF. The CDR3 DNA is TGTGCCAGCGGGCCCTTATACGAGCAGTACTTC.

The chain has TRBV7-9 and TRBJ1-2; no definite D call. CDR1 and CDR2 from the germline V gene are SEHNR and FQNEAQ (reference sequence). The CDR3 loop spans 15 amino acids. V was trimmed by 1 base and J by 0 bases, leaving 9 bases between them. The CDR3 sequence is CASSLVGSSNYGYTF. CDR3 coding DNA: TGTGCCAGCAGCTTAGTCGGGAGTTCTAACTATGGCTACACCTTC.

This clone was seen a single time. The genes are TRBV6-5 and TRBJ2-5, with D perhaps assigned TRBD1 or TRBD2 (5 bases each). CDR3 length equals 14 residues. CDR1 and CDR2 from the germline V gene are MNHEY and SVGAGI. Trimming shortened V by 4 bases and J by 4 bases, and 13 bases separated the two germline ends. CDR3 bases: TGTGCCAGCAGTTGGGACCCGCTGGGAGAGACCCAGTACTTC. Amino acids: CASSWDPLGETQYF.

The rearrangement links TRBV23-1 to TRBJ2-1; unclear D gene. TRBV23-1 is labeled an ORF, and its function is uncertain. The CDR3 consists of 13 residues. Trimming removed 4 bases from V and 9 bases from J, with 13 bases in between. DNA for the CDR3: TGCGCCAGCAGTCCCCGAGCAATATGTGAGCAGTTCTTC. This encodes CASSPRAICEQFF.

The rearrangement uses TRBV27 and TRBJ1-4; D uncertain. Germline V gene lookup returns CDR1 MNHEY and CDR2 SMNVEV (reference sequence). Deletions cut 10 bases from V and 8 bases from J, with 17 bases between. The CDR3 consists of 13 residues. CDR3 bases: TGTGCCACCCGCCGAAGGTCCTACGAAAAACTGTTTTTT. Its translation: CATRRRSYEKLFF.

V usage is TRBV5-1 and J usage is TRBJ2-5; 8 bases align to TRBD1. CDR3 size: 15 residues. The germline CDR1 and CDR2 sequences are SGHRS and YFSETQ. V lost 3 bases, J lost 2 bases, and 6 bases stayed unmatched. In DNA, the CDR3 is TGCGCCAGCAGCTCAGGGGGCTACGGACAAGAGACCCAGTACTTC. Amino acid sequence: CASSSGGYGQETQYF. The full variable domain, its missing parts supplied by reference TRBV5-1 and TRBJ2-5, is KAGVTQTPRYLIKTRGQQVTLSCSPISGHRSVSWYQQTPGQGLQFLFEYFSETQRNKGNFPGRFSGRQFSNSRSEMNVSTLELGDSALYLCASSSGGYGQETQYFGPGTRLLVL.

This chain uses TRBV28 with TRBJ1-5; a weak D match, TRBD1 (6 bases). V lost 6 bases, J lost 9 bases, and 15 bases lay in between. The CDR3 runs 13 residues. Per the germline V gene, CDR1 is MDHEN and CDR2 is SYDVKM. The DNA of the CDR3 is TGTGCCAGCAGCCGAGGGGGGGTTGGGCCCCAGCATTTT. Residues: CASSRGGVGPQHF.

V gene TRBV27 combines with J gene TRBJ2-7, with 10 bases lining up with TRBD2. CDR1 is MNHEY, CDR2 SMNVEV, per germline (reference sequence). V trimming: 5 bases; J trimming: 2 bases; junction bases outside the gene matches: 3. The CDR3 spans 14 residues. The CDR3 bases are TGTGCCAGCAGTGTTAGCGGGAGGACCTACGAGCAGTACTTC. It encodes CASSVSGRTYEQYF.

This chain joins TRBV28 and TRBJ1-5; D may be TRBD1 (5 bases). CDR1 is MDHEN and CDR2 is SYDVKM in the germline V gene. V was pared by 6 bases and J by 0 bases, with 9 bases between. The CDR3 loop spans 14 amino acids. The DNA of the CDR3 is TGTGCCAGCAGCGGGGGAGGTAGCAATCAGCCCCAGCATTTT. It yields the protein CASSGGGSNQPQHF.

The chain joins TRBV30 to TRBJ2-7; no definite D call. V was pared by 2 bases and J by 2 bases, with 4 bases between. CDR3 length: 11 amino acids. The germline CDR1 and CDR2 sequences are GTSNPN and SVGIG (reference sequence). CDR3 in amino acids: CAWSSTYEQYF. Here the CDR3 DNA reads TGTGCCTGGAGTTCTACCTACGAGCAGTACTTC.

The chain employs TRBV11-2 and TRBJ2-2; TRBD1 matches 8 bases. The CDR3 is 16 amino acids. The V and J ends lost 6 bases and 1 base, in that order; junction bases with no gene match: 7. Per the germline V gene, CDR1 is SGHAT and CDR2 is FQNNGV. The CDR3 region is CASRPGQGLNTGELFF. In nucleotides, the CDR3 is TGTGCCAGCAGACCTGGACAGGGCTTGAACACCGGGGAGCTGTTTTTT.

The chain has TRBV6-5 and TRBJ2-7, with TRBD1 as a possible D gene (5 bases). The length of the CDR3 is 11 residues. Germline CDR1 is MNHEY and CDR2 is SVGAGI. V dropped 8 bases and J dropped 3 bases, with 8 bases sitting between them. CDR3 coding DNA: TGTGCCAGCCGCAGGGACTACGAGCAGTACTTC. This translates into CASRRDYEQYF.

The chain employs TRBV5-1 and TRBJ2-2; no definite D call. Germline loops: CDR1 SGHRS, CDR2 YFSETQ. The V end lost 2 bases, the J end lost 7 bases, and 15 bases lay between the germline ends. CDR3 length: 15 amino acids. CDR3 DNA sequence: TGCGCCAGCAGCTTCTCGGTCGGCGCGATCGGGGAGCTGTTTTTT. Translation gives CASSFSVGAIGELFF.

Only one count was recorded for this clone. This chain connects TRBV6-2 or TRBV6-3 to TRBJ1-1; D is unresolved. Germline CDR1 reads MNHEY; CDR2 reads SVGEGT. The germline V and J ends were trimmed by 6 bases and 1 base, with 6 bases remaining between them. This CDR3 region has 12 residues. The CDR3, as DNA: TGTGCCAGCAGCGATCCGAACACTGAAGCTTTCTTT. It is translated as CASSDPNTEAFF.